Below, one TCR beta chain is given with its context. Primers included in the PCR were 60 Vbeta and 13 Jbeta primers. TCRdb keeps only in-frame clones here, not all; method: immunoSEQ multiplex PCR. This sample has approximately 100,000 clones, with about 75% found just once. This record belongs to a study of cytomegalovirus exposure and HLA in healthy donors. About the study: Clustering assigned roughly 81% of the roughly 400 genotyped donors to the Caucasian-associated ancestry cluster.

The CDR3 contains 17 residues. Germline CDR1 SGHRS, CDR2 YFSETQ. Trimming cost V 4 bases and J 4 bases, with 21 bases left between them. This chain connects TRBV5-1 to TRBJ2-1; D might be TRBD2 (5 bases). Sequenced sample: PBMCs. The sequence was obtained from a middle-aged man in good health and CMV-seronegative. The chain's CDR3 is CASSTGSGVRMYNEQFF. DNA of the CDR3: TGCGCCAGCAGCACGGGCTCCGGGGTCCGGATGTACAATGAGCAGTTCTTC.